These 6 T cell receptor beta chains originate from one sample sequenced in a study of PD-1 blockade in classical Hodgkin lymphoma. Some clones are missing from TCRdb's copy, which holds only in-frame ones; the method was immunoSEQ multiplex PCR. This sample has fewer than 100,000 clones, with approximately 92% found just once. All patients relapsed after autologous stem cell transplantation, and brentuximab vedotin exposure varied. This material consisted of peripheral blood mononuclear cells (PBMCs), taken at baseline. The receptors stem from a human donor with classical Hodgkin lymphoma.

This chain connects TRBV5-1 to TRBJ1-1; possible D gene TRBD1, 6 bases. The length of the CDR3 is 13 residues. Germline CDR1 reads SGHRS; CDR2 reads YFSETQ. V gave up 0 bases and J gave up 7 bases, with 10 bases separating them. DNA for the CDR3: TGCGCCAGCAGCTTGGACAGGGCCCTTGAAGCTTTCTTT. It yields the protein CASSLDRALEAFF.

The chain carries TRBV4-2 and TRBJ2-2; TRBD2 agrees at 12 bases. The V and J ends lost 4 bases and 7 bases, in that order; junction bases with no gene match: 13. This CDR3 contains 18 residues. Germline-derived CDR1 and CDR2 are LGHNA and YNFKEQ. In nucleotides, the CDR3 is TGTGCCAGCAGCCCAAGGGCGACTAGCGGGAGACATGGCGGGGAGCTGTTTTTT. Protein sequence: CASSPRATSGRHGGELFF.

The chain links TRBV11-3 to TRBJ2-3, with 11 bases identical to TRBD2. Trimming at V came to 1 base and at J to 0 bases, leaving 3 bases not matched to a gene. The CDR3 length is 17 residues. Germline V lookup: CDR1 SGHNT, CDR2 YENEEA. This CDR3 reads CASSLGLAGGSTDTQYF. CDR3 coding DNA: TGTGCCAGCAGCTTAGGGCTAGCGGGAGGTAGCACAGATACGCAGTATTTT.

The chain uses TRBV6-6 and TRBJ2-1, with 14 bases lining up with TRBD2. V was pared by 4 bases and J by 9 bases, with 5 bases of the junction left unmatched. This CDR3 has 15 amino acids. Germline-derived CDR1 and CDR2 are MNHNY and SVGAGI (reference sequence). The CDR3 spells CASSLGLAGVGEQFF. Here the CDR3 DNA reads TGTGCCAGCAGTTTGGGACTAGCGGGAGTCGGTGAGCAGTTCTTC.

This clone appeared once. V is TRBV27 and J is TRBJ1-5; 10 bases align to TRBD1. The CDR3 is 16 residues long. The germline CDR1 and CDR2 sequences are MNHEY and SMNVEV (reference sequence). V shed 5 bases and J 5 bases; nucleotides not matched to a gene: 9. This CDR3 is CASSRVGQGVYQPQHF. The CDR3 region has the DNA TGTGCCAGCAGTCGAGTAGGACAGGGGGTTTATCAGCCCCAGCATTTT.

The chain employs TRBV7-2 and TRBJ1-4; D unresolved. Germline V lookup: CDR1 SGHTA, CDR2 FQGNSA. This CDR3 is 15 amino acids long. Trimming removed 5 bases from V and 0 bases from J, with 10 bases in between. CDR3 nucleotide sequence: TGTGCCAGCAGCCCCGGCTATGCAACTAATGAAAAACTGTTTTTT. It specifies CASSPGYATNEKLFF.